The 5 T cell receptor beta chains in this list originate from one sample, sequenced in a study of blood T cell repertoires in COVID-19. Produced via immunoSEQ multiplex PCR; TCRdb's table is partial and in-frame only. The top ten hold about 0.26% of the sample, which has about 670,000 clones, around 90% seen once. Input material: peripheral blood. The receptors here all came from a woman aged 18-30 years with acute or convalescent COVID-19.

CDR3 nucleotides: TGTGCCTCCCGCAGGGAATTGTACACTGAAGCTTTCTTT. The encoded protein is CASRRELYTEAFF. This sequence joins TRBV30 and TRBJ1-1; tentatively, D is TRBD1 (5 bases). The germline CDR1 and CDR2 sequences are GTSNPN and SVGIG (reference sequence). The CDR3 is 13 residues long. The germline V and J ends were trimmed by 7 bases and 3 bases, with 15 bases remaining between them.

The V gene is TRBV29-1, the J gene TRBJ1-1; D is unclear. V was cut by 1 base and J by 11 bases, with 14 bases left in between. Germline assignment: CDR1 SQVTM and CDR2 ANQGSEA. This CDR3 contains 12 residues. The CDR3: CSVEVGGQEAFF. CDR3 nucleotide sequence: TGCAGCGTTGAAGTAGGAGGGCAGGAGGCTTTCTTT.

V and J are TRBV2 and TRBJ1-5, with 11 bases aligning to TRBD1. J gave up 6 bases and V 2 bases, and 3 bases lay outside the gene matches. This CDR3 is built from 15 residues. CDR1 and CDR2 (germline): SNHLY, FYNNEI. The CDR3 here is CASSEKGTGGQPQHF. The CDR3 DNA is TGTGCCAGCAGTGAAAAAGGGACAGGGGGTCAGCCCCAGCATTTT.

This chain uses TRBV19 with TRBJ2-1; a weak D match, TRBD1 (6 bases). The germline V gene has CDR1 LNHDA and CDR2 SQIVND (reference sequence). The germline V and J ends were trimmed by 3 bases and 5 bases, with 14 bases remaining between them. The CDR3 is 15 amino acids. The CDR3 nucleotides are TGTGCCAGTAGTATGGACAGCGATCGGAACAATGAGCAGTTCTTC. Translation: CASSMDSDRNNEQFF.

The chain has TRBV25-1 and TRBJ2-5; D is uncertain. Germline CDR1 and CDR2: MGHDK and SYGVNS. This CDR3 is 14 amino acids long. V was shortened by 4 bases and J by 3 bases, with 12 bases between the two germline ends. Written as DNA, the CDR3 is TGTGCCAGCAGTGGCTTCCGGTCTAAAGAGACCCAGTACTTC. It codes for CASSGFRSKETQYF.